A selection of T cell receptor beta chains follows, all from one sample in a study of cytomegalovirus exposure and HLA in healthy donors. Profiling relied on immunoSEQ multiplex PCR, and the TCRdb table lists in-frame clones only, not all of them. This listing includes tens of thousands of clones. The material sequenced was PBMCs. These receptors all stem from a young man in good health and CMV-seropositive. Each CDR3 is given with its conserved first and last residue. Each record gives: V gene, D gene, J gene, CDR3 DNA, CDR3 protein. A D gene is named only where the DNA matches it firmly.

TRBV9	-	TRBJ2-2	TGTGCCAGCAGCGCTCGGGGTTTCGGGGAGCTGTTTTTT	CASSARGFGELFF
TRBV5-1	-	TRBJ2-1	TGCGCCAGCAGCTTGGGGGAACTAGTCGGTCGCAATGAGCAGTTCTTC	CASSLGELVGRNEQFF
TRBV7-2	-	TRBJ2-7	TGTGCCCTCGAACGGACTACGGGCGAGCAGTACTTC	CALERTTGEQYF
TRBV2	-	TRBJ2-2	TGTGCCAGCAGACTCGGACAGAACACCGGGGAGCTGTTTTTT	CASRLGQNTGELFF
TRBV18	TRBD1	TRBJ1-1	TGTGCCAGTCGACCTGTCATGTTCGGGACAGGGAACACTGAAGCTTTCTTT	CASRPVMFGTGNTEAFF
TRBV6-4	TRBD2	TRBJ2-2	TGTGCCAGCAGTGAGGGAATAGCGGGCACCACCGGGGAGCTGTTTTTT	CASSEGIAGTTGELFF
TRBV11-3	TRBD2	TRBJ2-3	TGTGCCAGCAGCGCCGGGACTAGCGGGAGAAGTGATACGCAGTATTTT	CASSAGTSGRSDTQYF
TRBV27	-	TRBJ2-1	TGTGCCAGCAGTGGTTACGGGGGTTCCTACAATGAGCAGTTCTTC	CASSGYGGSYNEQFF
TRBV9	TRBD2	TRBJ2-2	TGTGCCAGCAGCGTATTCGCAGCGGGAGGGCCCGGGGAGCTGTTTTTT	CASSVFAAGGPGELFF
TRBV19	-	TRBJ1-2	TGTGCCAGTAGTAGAGACGTCTTTGGCTACACCTTC	CASSRDVFGYTF
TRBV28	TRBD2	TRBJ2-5	TGTGCCAGCGGCGCTAGCGGGAGTGGAGAGACCCAGTACTTC	CASGASGSGETQYF
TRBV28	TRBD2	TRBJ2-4	TGTGCCAGCAGTTTATTCTGGCGGGAGGGCGGCATTCAGTACTTC	CASSLFWREGGIQYF
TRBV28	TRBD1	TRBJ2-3	TGTGCCAGCAGCGACACAGGGGGCACAGATACGCAGTATTTT	CASSDTGGTDTQYF
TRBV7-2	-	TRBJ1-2	TGTGCCAGCAGCTACGGACTGATTGGAGAGTCTACCTTC	CASSYGLIGESTF
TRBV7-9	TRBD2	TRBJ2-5	TGTGCCAGCAGCCCTAGCGGGGTGGAGACCCAGTACTTC	CASSPSGVETQYF
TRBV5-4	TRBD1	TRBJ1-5	TGTGCCAGCAGCTTACCCGGGGACAGGCTCGGGCCCCAGCATTTT	CASSLPGDRLGPQHF
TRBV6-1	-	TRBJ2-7	TGTGCCAGCAGTGAACTCGGGTACGAGCAGTACTTC	CASSELGYEQYF
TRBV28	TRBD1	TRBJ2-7	TGTGCCAGCAGTACGCAGGGGGCCCACGAGCAGTACTTC	CASSTQGAHEQYF
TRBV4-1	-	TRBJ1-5	TGCGCCAGCAGCCATAATACAGGGAATCAGCCCCAGCATTTT	CASSHNTGNQPQHF
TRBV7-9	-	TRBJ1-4	TGTGCCAGCAGCCAAACGGATCGGGGAGGAAATGAAAAACTGTTTTTT	CASSQTDRGGNEKLFF
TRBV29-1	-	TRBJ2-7	TGCAGCGCCCTATTGAGTGAGAGTTCTGAGCAGTACTTC	CSALLSESSEQYF
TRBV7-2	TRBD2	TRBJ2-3	TGTGCCAGCAGCTCCCGACTAGCGGGAGTTAAAGATACGCAGTATTTT	CASSSRLAGVKDTQYF
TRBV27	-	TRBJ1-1	TGTGCCAGCAGTTTAACGGGGGGACACACTGAAGCTTTCTTT	CASSLTGGHTEAFF
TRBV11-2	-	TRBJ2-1	TGTGCCAGCAGCCCCGGACTCGACCGCTACAATGAGCAGTTCTTC	CASSPGLDRYNEQFF
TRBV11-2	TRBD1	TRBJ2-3	TGTGCCAGCAGCCCGGGGACAGCCGCAAATACGCAGTATTTT	CASSPGTAANTQYF
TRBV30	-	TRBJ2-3	TGTGCCCAGGGAGAAACGGGGGGCACAGATACGCAGTATTTT	CAQGETGGTDTQYF
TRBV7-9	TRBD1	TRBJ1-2	TGTGCCAGCAGCCCCCTGGACAGGGGGCATGGCTACACCTTC	CASSPLDRGHGYTF
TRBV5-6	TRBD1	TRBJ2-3	TGTGCCAGCAGCTTGGCTGGACAGGGGCTAGAAGATACGCAGTATTTT	CASSLAGQGLEDTQYF
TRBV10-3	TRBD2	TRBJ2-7	TGTGCCATCGCTGGGACTAGCGGGAGGTTGAACGAGCAGTACTTC	CAIAGTSGRLNEQYF
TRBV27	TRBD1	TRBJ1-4	TGTGCCAGCAGCGGGACAGGGGTCGGAAAACTGTTTTTT	CASSGTGVGKLFF
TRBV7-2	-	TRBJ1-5	TGTGCCAGCAGCGCCCGCCAGGGTCAGCCCCAGCATTTT	CASSARQGQPQHF
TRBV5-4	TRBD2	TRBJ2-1	TGTGCCAGCAGCTTAGGACTAGGGTACAATGAGCAGTTCTTC	CASSLGLGYNEQFF
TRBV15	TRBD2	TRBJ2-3	TGTGCCACCAGCAGAGGTGGCGGGAGGGCCTGGGATACGCAGTATTTT	CATSRGGGRAWDTQYF
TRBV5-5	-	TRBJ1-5	TGTGCCAGCAGCCCGGGTCCCGGCAATCAGCCCCAGCATTTT	CASSPGPGNQPQHF
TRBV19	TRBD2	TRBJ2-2	TGTGCCAGTAGGGGCGGGAGGGCCGGGTTTAACACCGGGGAGCTGTTTTTT	CASRGGRAGFNTGELFF
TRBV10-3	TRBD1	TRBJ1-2	TGTGCCATCAGTGCACAGGGGTCTTATGGCTACACCTTC	CAISAQGSYGYTF
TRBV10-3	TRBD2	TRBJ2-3	TGTGCCATCAGTGAGTCGCGGGGGGGGTTCACAGATACGCAGTATTTT	CAISESRGGFTDTQYF
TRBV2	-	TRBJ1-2	TGTGCCAGACGGCTCGGCGGAGGCTATGGCTACACCTTC	CARRLGGGYGYTF